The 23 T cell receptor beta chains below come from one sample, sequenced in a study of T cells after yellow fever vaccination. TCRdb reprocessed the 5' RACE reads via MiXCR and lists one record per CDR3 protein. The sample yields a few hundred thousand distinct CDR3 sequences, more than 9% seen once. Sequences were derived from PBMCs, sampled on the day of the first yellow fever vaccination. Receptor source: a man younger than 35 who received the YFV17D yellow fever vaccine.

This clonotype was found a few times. In DNA form, the CDR3 reads TGTGCCAGCAGTTTTTTCCCGGATGTCCAGGGGCTGTTTTTT. It translates to CASSFFPDVQGLFF. This sequence joins TRBV6-2 or TRBV6-3 and TRBJ2-2, with a possible D match to TRBD1 (5 bases). Trimming cost V 4 bases and J 13 bases, with 19 bases left between them. CDR1 is MNHEY and CDR2 is SVGEGT in the germline V gene. This CDR3 region has 14 residues.

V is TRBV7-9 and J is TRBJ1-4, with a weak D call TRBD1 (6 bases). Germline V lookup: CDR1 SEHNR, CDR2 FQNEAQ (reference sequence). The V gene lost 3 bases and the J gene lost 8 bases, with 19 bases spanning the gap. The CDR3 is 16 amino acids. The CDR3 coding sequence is TGTGCCAGCAGCTTTGGGCTGGACAGCGACGGGGAAAAACTGTTTTTT. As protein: CASSFGLDSDGEKLFF.

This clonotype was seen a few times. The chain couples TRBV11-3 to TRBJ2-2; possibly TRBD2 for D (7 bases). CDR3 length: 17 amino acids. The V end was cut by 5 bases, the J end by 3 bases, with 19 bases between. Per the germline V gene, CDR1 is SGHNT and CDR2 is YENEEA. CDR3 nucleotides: TGTGCCAGCAGCCCGCGGCCCGGGGGGCTGGACACCGGGGAGCTGTTTTTT. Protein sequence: CASSPRPGGLDTGELFF.

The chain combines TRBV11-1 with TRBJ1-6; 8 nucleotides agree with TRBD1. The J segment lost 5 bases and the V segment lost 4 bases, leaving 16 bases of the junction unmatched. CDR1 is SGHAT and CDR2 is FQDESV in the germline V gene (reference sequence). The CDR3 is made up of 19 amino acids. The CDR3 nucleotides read TGTGCCAGCAGCTCGATCCGGGACAGGTCACTCGATGATAATTCACCCCTCCACTTT. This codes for CASSSIRDRSLDDNSPLHF.

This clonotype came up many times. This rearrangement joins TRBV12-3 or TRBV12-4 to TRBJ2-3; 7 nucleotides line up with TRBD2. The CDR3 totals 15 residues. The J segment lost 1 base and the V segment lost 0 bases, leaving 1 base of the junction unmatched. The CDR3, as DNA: TGTGCCAGCAGTTTAGCTAGCGGGCGCACAGATACGCAGTATTTT. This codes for CASSLASGRTDTQYF.

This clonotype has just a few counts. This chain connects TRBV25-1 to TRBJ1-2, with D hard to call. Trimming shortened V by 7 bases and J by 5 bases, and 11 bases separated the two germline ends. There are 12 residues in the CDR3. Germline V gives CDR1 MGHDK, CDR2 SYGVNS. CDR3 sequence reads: CASISGGYGYTF. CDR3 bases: TGTGCCAGCATCTCGGGAGGGTATGGCTACACCTTC.

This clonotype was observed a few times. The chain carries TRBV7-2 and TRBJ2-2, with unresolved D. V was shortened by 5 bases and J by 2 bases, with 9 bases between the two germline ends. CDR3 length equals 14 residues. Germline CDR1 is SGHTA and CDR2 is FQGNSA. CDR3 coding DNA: TGTGCCAGCAGCCCGCCCGCCAACACCGGGGAGCTGTTTTTT. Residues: CASSPPANTGELFF. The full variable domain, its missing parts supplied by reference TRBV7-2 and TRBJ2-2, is GAGVSQSPSNKVTEKGKDVELRCDPISGHTALYWYRQSLGQGLEFLIYFQGNSAPDKSGLPSDRFSAERTGGSVSTLTIQRTQQEDSAVYLCASSPPANTGELFFGEGSRLTVL.

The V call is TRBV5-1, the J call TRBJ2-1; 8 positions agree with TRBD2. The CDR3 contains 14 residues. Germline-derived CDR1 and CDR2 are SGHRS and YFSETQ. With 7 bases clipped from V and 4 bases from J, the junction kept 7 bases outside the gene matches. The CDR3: CASYPGLEYNEQFF. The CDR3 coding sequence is TGCGCCAGCTACCCGGGACTAGAGTACAATGAGCAGTTCTTC.

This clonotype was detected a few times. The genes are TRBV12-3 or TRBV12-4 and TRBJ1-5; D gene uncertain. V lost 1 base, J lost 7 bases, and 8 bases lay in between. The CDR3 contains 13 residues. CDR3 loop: CASSLGGRQPQHF. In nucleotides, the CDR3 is TGTGCCAGCAGTTTAGGTGGAAGGCAGCCCCAGCATTTT.

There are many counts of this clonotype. The CDR3 is CASSLVLAGQETQYF. The CDR3, as DNA: TGCGCCAGCAGCTTGGTATTAGCGGGACAAGAGACCCAGTACTTC. J is TRBJ2-5 and V is TRBV5-1; 8 positions agree with TRBD2. Germline CDR1 is SGHRS and CDR2 is YFSETQ. This CDR3 is 15 amino acids long. The V segment lost 0 bases and the J segment 2 bases; nucleotides outside the gene matches: 3.

CDR3: CASSQEPQRGGPSGTDTQYF. Here the CDR3 DNA reads TGCGCCAGCAGCCAAGAACCGCAGCGGGGGGGCCCTAGTGGCACAGATACGCAGTATTTT. J is TRBJ2-3 and V is TRBV4-3, with TRBD2 matching 10 bases. The CDR3 has 20 amino acids. Germline V gene data show CDR1 as LGHNA and CDR2 as YSLEER. The J segment lost 1 base and the V segment lost 0 bases, leaving 13 bases of the junction unmatched.

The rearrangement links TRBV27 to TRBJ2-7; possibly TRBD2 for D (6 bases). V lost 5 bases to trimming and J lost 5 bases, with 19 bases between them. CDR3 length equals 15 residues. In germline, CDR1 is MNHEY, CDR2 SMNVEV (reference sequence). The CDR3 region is CASSAHAGRSHEQYV. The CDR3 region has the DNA TGTGCCAGCAGTGCCCATGCAGGGAGGTCTCACGAGCAGTACGTC.

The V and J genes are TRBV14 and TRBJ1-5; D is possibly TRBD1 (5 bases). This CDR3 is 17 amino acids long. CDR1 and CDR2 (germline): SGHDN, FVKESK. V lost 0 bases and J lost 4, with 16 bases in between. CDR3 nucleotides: TGTGCCAGCAGCCAAGAACCGCAGGGAAAAGGGAATCAGCCCCAGCATTTT. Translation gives CASSQEPQGKGNQPQHF.

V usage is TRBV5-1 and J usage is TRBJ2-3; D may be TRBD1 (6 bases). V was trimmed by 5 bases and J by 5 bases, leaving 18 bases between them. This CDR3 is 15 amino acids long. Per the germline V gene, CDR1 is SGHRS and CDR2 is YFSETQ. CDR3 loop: CASRSSAGVGDTQYF. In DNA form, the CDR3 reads TGCGCCAGCAGAAGCAGTGCAGGGGTGGGAGATACGCAGTATTTT.

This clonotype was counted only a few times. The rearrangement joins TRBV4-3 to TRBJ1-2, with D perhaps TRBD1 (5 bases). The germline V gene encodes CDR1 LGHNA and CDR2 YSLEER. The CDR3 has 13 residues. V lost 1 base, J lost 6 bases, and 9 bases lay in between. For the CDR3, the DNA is TGCGCCAGCAGCCAAGGGACATTCCATGGCTACACCTTC. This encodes CASSQGTFHGYTF.

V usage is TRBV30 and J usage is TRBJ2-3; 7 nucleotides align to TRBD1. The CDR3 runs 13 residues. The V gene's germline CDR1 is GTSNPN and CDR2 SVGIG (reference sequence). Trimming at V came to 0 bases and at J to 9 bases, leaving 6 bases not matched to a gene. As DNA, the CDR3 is TGTGCCTGGAGTGTAAAGGGGGCTGGCACGCAGTATTTT. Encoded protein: CAWSVKGAGTQYF.

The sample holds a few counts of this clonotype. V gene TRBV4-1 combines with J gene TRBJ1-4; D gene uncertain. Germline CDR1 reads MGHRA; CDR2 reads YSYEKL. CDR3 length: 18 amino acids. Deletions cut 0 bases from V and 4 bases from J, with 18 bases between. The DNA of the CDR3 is TGCGCCAGCAGCCAAGATCCGAGACGGCGACTCTATAATGAAAAACTGTTTTTT. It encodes CASSQDPRRRLYNEKLFF.

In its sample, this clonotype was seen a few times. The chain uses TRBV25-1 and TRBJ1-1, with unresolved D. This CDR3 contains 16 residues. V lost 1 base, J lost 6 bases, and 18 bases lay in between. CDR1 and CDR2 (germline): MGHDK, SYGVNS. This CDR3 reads CASSESYIRGVPEAFF. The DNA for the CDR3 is TGTGCCAGCAGTGAATCATATATACGGGGAGTCCCTGAAGCTTTCTTT.

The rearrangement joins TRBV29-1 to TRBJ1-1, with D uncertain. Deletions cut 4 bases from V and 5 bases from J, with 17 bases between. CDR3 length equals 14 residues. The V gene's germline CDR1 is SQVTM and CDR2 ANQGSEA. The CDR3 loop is CSVVGSRGRTEAFF. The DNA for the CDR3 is TGCAGCGTTGTCGGGTCTCGTGGGAGGACTGAAGCTTTCTTT.

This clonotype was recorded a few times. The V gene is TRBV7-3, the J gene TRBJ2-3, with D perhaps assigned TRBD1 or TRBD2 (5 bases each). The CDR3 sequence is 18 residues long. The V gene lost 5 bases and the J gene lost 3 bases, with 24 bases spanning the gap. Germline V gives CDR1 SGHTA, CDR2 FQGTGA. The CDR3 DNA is TGTGCCAGCAGCCTCCGCCGGGACCTAAATACGGCGACAGATACGCAGTATTTT. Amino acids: CASSLRRDLNTATDTQYF.

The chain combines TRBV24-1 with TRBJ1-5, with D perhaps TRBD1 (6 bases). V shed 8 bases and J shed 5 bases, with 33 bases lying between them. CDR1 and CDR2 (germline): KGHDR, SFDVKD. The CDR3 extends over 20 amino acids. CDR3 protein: CATTNGPRGGGQTGYQPQHF. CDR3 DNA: TGTGCCACCACCAATGGTCCTCGAGGGGGAGGTCAAACGGGATATCAGCCCCAGCATTTT.

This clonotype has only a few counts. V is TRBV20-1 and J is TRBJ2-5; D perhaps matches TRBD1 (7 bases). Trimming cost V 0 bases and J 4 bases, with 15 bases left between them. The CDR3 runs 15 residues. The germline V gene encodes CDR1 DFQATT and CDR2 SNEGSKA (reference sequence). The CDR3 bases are TGCAGTGCTAGAGATCCGCCAGGGGGGTTAGAGACCCAGTACTTC. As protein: CSARDPPGGLETQYF.

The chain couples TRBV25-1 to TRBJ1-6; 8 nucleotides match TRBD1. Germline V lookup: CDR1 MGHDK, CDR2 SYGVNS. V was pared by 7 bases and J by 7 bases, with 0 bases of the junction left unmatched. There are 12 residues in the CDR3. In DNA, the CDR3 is TGTGCCAGCACAGGGGGCAATTCACCCCTCCACTTT. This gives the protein CASTGGNSPLHF.